Presented here are 28 T cell receptor beta chains from one specimen sequenced in a study of cytomegalovirus exposure and HLA in healthy donors. Generated by immunoSEQ multiplex PCR, the TCRdb table keeps only in-frame clones and is missing some. There are 100,000 to 150,000 clones in the sample; roughly 89% occur only once, and about 2% lies in the top ten. The source material was PBMCs. All receptors come from a woman in her late teens or twenties in good health and CMV-seronegative.

The CDR3 is CASSATENTEAFF. The CDR3 DNA reads TGTGCCAGCAGTGCTACCGAGAACACTGAAGCTTTCTTT. The gene calls are TRBV6-6 and TRBJ1-1; D gene ambiguous. Between the trimmed V and J ends, which lost 5 bases and 1 base, there was a span of 8 bases. The germline gives CDR1 MNHNY, CDR2 SVGAGI (reference sequence). This CDR3 is built from 13 residues.

This clone showed up just once. The chain is built from TRBV7-9 and TRBJ2-1; D gene uncertain. This CDR3 region has 11 residues. Germline CDR1 reads SEHNR; CDR2 reads FQNEAQ (reference sequence). V shed 4 bases and J shed 10 bases, with 8 bases lying between them. CDR3 nucleotides: TGTGCCAGCAGCTCGATGCGCGAGCAGTTCTTC. Residues: CASSSMREQFF.

The CDR3 loop is CSARTGREKLFF. CDR3 nucleotide sequence: TGCAGCGCCAGGACAGGTCGGGAAAAACTGTTTTTT. The V and J genes are TRBV29-1 and TRBJ1-4; 7 nucleotides align to TRBD1. The V segment lost 7 bases and the J segment 8 bases; nucleotides outside the gene matches: 7. In germline, CDR1 is SQVTM, CDR2 ANQGSEA. This CDR3 has 12 amino acids.

The chain combines TRBV28 with TRBJ2-7; tentative D call: TRBD2 (5 bases). Between the trimmed V and J ends, which lost 6 bases and 2 bases, there was a span of 20 bases. The germline gives CDR1 MDHEN, CDR2 SYDVKM. The CDR3 is 16 residues long. The DNA for the CDR3 is TGTGCCAGCAGCGTGTCTCCGGGAATGTTAGCCTACGAGCAGTACTTC. Translated, it gives CASSVSPGMLAYEQYF.

This clone has only one observation. The CDR3 DNA sequence: TGCGCCAGCAGCCAAGTCCCAGGGGATGAGAGCTATGGCTACACCTTC. This gives the protein CASSQVPGDESYGYTF. This chain links TRBV4-1 with TRBJ1-2, with D tentatively TRBD1 (6 bases). The V end lost 1 base, the J end lost 4 bases, and 16 bases lay between the germline ends. The CDR3 covers 16 residues. CDR1 and CDR2 from the germline V gene are MGHRA and YSYEKL.

The count of this clone is one. The chain uses TRBV11-3 and TRBJ1-1; tentatively, D is TRBD1 (6 bases). Per the germline V gene, CDR1 is SGHNT and CDR2 is YENEEA. V lost 4 bases and J 0 bases, leaving 9 bases between the germline ends. This CDR3 contains 14 residues. CDR3 bases: TGTGCCAGCAGCTCGGGACACGTGAACACTGAAGCTTTCTTT. It translates to CASSSGHVNTEAFF.

The chain carries TRBV15 and TRBJ2-4, with 8 positions matching TRBD1. Unmatched junction bases numbered 6, after V lost 2 bases and J lost 6 bases. The V gene's germline CDR1 is LNHNV and CDR2 YYDKDF (reference sequence). This CDR3 is built from 15 residues. Here the CDR3 DNA reads TGTGCCACCAGCAGATTCGGACAGGGCCTAAACATTCAGTACTTC. It encodes CATSRFGQGLNIQYF.

This clone was picked up one time. The V gene is TRBV12-5, the J gene TRBJ1-1; no firm D call. Trimming removed 0 bases from V and 0 bases from J, with 11 bases in between. Germline V CDR1 and CDR2: LGHNT, FRNRAP. The CDR3 spans 16 residues. The CDR3: CASGLVRYSLNTEAFF. In DNA form, the CDR3 reads TGTGCTAGTGGTTTGGTAAGGTACAGTTTGAACACTGAAGCTTTCTTT.

The chain employs TRBV6-4 and TRBJ2-2; a weak D match, TRBD2 (7 bases). From germline, CDR1 is MRHNA and CDR2 SNTAGT. Trimming removed 4 bases from V and 0 bases from J, with 12 bases in between. CDR3 size: 16 residues. The CDR3 loop is CASSGGGQSNTGELFF. In DNA form, the CDR3 reads TGTGCCAGCAGTGGGGGGGGGCAATCGAACACCGGGGAGCTGTTTTTT.

The J gene is TRBJ1-2, the V gene TRBV5-6, with D unclear. CDR1 is SGHDT and CDR2 is YYEEEE in the germline V gene. The CDR3 spans 13 residues. Trimming cost V 4 bases and J 4 bases, with 11 bases left between them. The CDR3, as DNA: TGTGCCAGCAGCATCGGGAACTTCTATGGCTACACCTTC. It is translated as CASSIGNFYGYTF.

This clone showed up just once. The rearrangement uses TRBV28 and TRBJ1-2; D is undetermined. CDR1 and CDR2 from the germline V gene are MDHEN and SYDVKM. V dropped 7 bases and J dropped 4 bases, with 19 bases sitting between them. This CDR3 region has 15 residues. The CDR3 here is CASNGGGGFVYGYTF. CDR3 DNA: TGTGCCAGCAATGGAGGTGGCGGCTTTGTCTATGGCTACACCTTC.

J is TRBJ2-3 and V is TRBV5-1; the D gene is possibly TRBD2 (5 bases). CDR3 length: 15 amino acids. The germline V gene encodes CDR1 SGHRS and CDR2 YFSETQ. V was trimmed by 5 bases and J by 2 bases, leaving 15 bases between them. In DNA, the CDR3 is TGCGCCAGCAGTGGGCGGGCAGAGTTCACAGATACGCAGTATTTT. Translating it yields CASSGRAEFTDTQYF.

This clone was seen more than once but under ten times. V usage is TRBV2 and J usage is TRBJ1-2; the D is unclear. The CDR3 spans 12 residues. V was clipped by 4 bases and J by 4 bases, with 7 bases between them. Germline V gene lookup returns CDR1 SNHLY and CDR2 FYNNEI. CDR3 loop: CASSGNSYGYTF. The CDR3 region has the DNA TGTGCCAGCAGTGGTAACAGCTATGGCTACACCTTC.

The rearrangement uses TRBV7-3 and TRBJ2-3; the D gene is possibly TRBD2 (5 bases). Deletions cut 5 bases from V and 0 bases from J, with 12 bases between. Per the germline V gene, CDR1 is SGHTA and CDR2 is FQGTGA. This CDR3 is 15 amino acids long. The DNA of the CDR3 is TGTGCCAGCAGCCCAACGGCTAGCAGCACAGATACGCAGTATTTT. Translating it yields CASSPTASSTDTQYF.

For this clone: The junction differs from germline at one of its ends, possibly a read error. The CDR3 loop reads CASNLLAGIDNEQFF. DNA for the CDR3: TGCGCCAGCAACTTGCTCGCGGGAATCGACAATGAGCAGTTCTTC. The chain has TRBV5-1 and TRBJ2-1, with D possibly being TRBD2 (6 bases). The germline CDR1 and CDR2 sequences are SGHRS and YFSETQ. This CDR3 is 15 amino acids long.

V gene TRBV7-9 combines with J gene TRBJ2-2, with D perhaps TRBD2 (6 bases). This CDR3 spans 18 amino acids. The germline V gene has CDR1 SEHNR and CDR2 FQNEAQ (reference sequence). V lost 6 bases and J lost 0, with 20 bases in between. CDR3 coding DNA: TGTGCCAGCAGACCCGGACCAGCGGGCCCTTCGAACACCGGGGAGCTGTTTTTT. This sequence encodes CASRPGPAGPSNTGELFF.

The chain links TRBV29-1 to TRBJ2-1; 8 bases map to TRBD1. V lost 3 bases and J lost 5; bases outside the gene matches: 6. CDR3 length equals 14 residues. Per the germline V gene, CDR1 is SQVTM and CDR2 is ANQGSEA. CDR3: CSVDRRGQNNEQFF. The CDR3 DNA follows: TGCAGCGTTGACCGCAGGGGGCAAAACAATGAGCAGTTCTTC.

This sequence joins TRBV28 and TRBJ1-1; no reliable D call. V was clipped by 5 bases and J by 3 bases, with 10 bases between them. The germline V gene encodes CDR1 MDHEN and CDR2 SYDVKM. This CDR3 has 13 residues. Here the CDR3 reads CASSPPGHTEAFF. CDR3 sequence (DNA): TGTGCCAGCAGTCCCCCTGGGCACACTGAAGCTTTCTTT. Variable domain in full (rest from reference TRBV28 and TRBJ1-1): DVKVTQSSRYLVKRTGEKVFLECVQDMDHENMFWYRQDPGLGLRLIYFSYDVKMKEKGDIPEGYSVSREKKERFSLILESASTNQTSMYLCASSPPGHTEAFFGQGTRLTVV.

This chain links TRBV28 with TRBJ2-7, with 8 bases aligning to TRBD2. The CDR3 length is 13 residues. Germline V lookup: CDR1 MDHEN, CDR2 SYDVKM. V dropped 4 bases and J dropped 4; count of bases not matched to a gene: 3. CDR3 coding DNA: TGTGCCAGCAGTTCTAGCGGGCCATACGAGCAGTACTTC. It is translated as CASSSSGPYEQYF.

CDR3 nucleotides: TGTGCCAGCAGCTTCCCGACACGATCCTACGAGCAGTACTTC. It is translated as CASSFPTRSYEQYF. This chain connects TRBV7-9 to TRBJ2-7; no firm D call. The CDR3 has 14 amino acids. Germline-derived CDR1 and CDR2 are SEHNR and FQNEAQ (reference sequence). Trimming pared 3 bases from V and 1 base from J, leaving 10 bases between.

The chain recombines TRBV6-4 with TRBJ2-7, with a possible D match to TRBD2 (6 bases). V lost 2 bases and J 5 bases, leaving 31 bases between the germline ends. This CDR3 spans 20 amino acids. CDR1 MRHNA and CDR2 SNTAGT come from the germline V gene. The CDR3 DNA follows: TGTGCCAGCAGTGACGCGGGGCATGCGGGATGTAGCTCGAATGGCGACGAGCAGTACTTC. Its translation is CASSDAGHAGCSSNGDEQYF.

The rearrangement links TRBV10-3 to TRBJ2-3; 7 bases map to TRBD1. Germline loops: CDR1 ENHRY, CDR2 SYGVKD. The CDR3 length is 14 residues. V shed 8 bases, J shed 4 bases, and the junction held 9 bases outside the gene matches. The CDR3 DNA sequence: TGTGCCATCCTCGACAGGGAAACCGCAGATACGCAGTATTTT. Protein product: CAILDRETADTQYF.

The V call is TRBV21-1, the J call TRBJ1-2. TRBV21-1 is a listed pseudogene. There are 13 residues in the CDR3. The CDR3 spells CASSKLGVYGYTF. The CDR3 nucleotides are TGTGCCAGCAGCAAGCTGGGAGTGTATGGCTACACCTTC.

The gene calls are TRBV2 and TRBJ1-4, with D possibly matching TRBD1 (6 bases). This CDR3 has 16 amino acids. Germline V lookup: CDR1 SNHLY, CDR2 FYNNEI. Trimming took off 2 bases at V and 1 base at J, with 11 bases between the two ends. The CDR3 here is CASSETGWGTNEKLFF. The DNA of the CDR3 is TGTGCCAGCAGTGAAACAGGGTGGGGAACTAATGAAAAACTGTTTTTT.

As regards this clone: At one of its ends the junction is not consistent with the germline gene, which may arise from a read error. The chain combines TRBV7-7 with TRBJ2-1, with D perhaps matching TRBD2 (6 bases). The CDR3 spans 16 residues. In germline, CDR1 is SSHAT, CDR2 FNYEAQ (reference sequence). The CDR3 DNA reads as TGTGCTAGCAGCTTAGACGGGACGGGAGCGAGGAATGAGCAGTTCTTC. Encoded protein: CASSLDGTGARNEQFF.

V usage is TRBV21-1 and J usage is TRBJ2-1; TRBD2, the D gene given by the table, was not confirmed from the DNA. TRBV21-1 is tagged as a pseudogene. This CDR3 has 18 residues. CDR3 DNA sequence: TGTGCCAGCAGCAAAATAGGACTAGCGGGAGGGGTATACAATGAGCAGTTCTTC. It specifies CASSKIGLAGGVYNEQFF.

The CDR3 spells CASLRLGGTGELFF. DNA for the CDR3: TGTGCCTCACTAAGACTAGGTGGTACCGGGGAGCTGTTTTTT. The rearrangement links TRBV10-3 to TRBJ2-2; D perhaps matches TRBD2 (6 bases). The CDR3 has 14 amino acids. The germline V and J ends were trimmed by 11 bases and 5 bases, with 18 bases remaining between them. Germline CDR1 reads ENHRY; CDR2 reads SYGVKD.

This chain connects TRBV4-1 to TRBJ2-4; a weak D match, TRBD2 (7 bases). Germline V gives CDR1 MGHRA, CDR2 YSYEKL. Deletions cut 6 bases from V and 3 bases from J, with 24 bases between. CDR3 size: 18 residues. The CDR3 is CASSPTPRGREYKNIQYF. CDR3 sequence (DNA): TGCGCCAGCAGTCCGACTCCCCGGGGGCGGGAGTACAAAAACATTCAGTACTTC.